This T cell receptor beta chain is from a study of blood T cell repertoires in COVID-19. Study at large: Samples taken during acute and convalescent COVID-19 were collected in the United States, Italy and Spain. PBMCs, B-cell-depleted T cells, or T cells were the source of the cDNA or gDNA that made up the material.

Per the original methods: How many nucleated cells were present was estimated from reference gene primer amplification. Clones were sequenced by immunoSEQ multiplex PCR, and TCRdb holds only the in-frame ones, with some missing. V and J calls and clone size are copied from that table; D and trimming were computed from the DNA. Of tens of thousands of clones listed, around 90% are singletons. V gave up 7 bases and J gave up 2 bases, with 14 bases separating them. Germline CDR1 LNHDA, CDR2 SQIVND (reference sequence). This CDR3 is built from 15 residues. The sequence was obtained from a woman aged 80 or older with active or convalescent COVID-19. The sequenced sample consisted of peripheral blood. The chain has TRBV19 and TRBJ2-2; D is perhaps TRBD1 (5 bases). Here the CDR3 DNA reads TGTGCCAGTACAGGGTTGCCCTTCAACACCGGGGAGCTGTTTTTT. Its protein is CASTGLPFNTGELFF.